Listed below are T cell receptor beta chains from one sample, sequenced in a study of blood T cells in healthy people across ages. MiXCR was run by TCRdb on the 5' RACE reads, yielding one entry per CDR3 protein. The data hold about 1.6 million distinct CDR3 sequences, with about 31% observed a single time. The sequencing sample was made of blood. The receptors were gathered from a young woman in good health. CDR3s include the opening cysteine and the closing phenylalanine or tryptophan. D genes are given only for firm matches. Some rows mark clone size as missing; the rest say once, few, many or name a class of expanded clone.

clone size	V gene	J gene	D gene	CDR3 DNA	CDR3 protein
once	TRBV12-3/TRBV12-4	TRBJ2-1	-	TGTGCCAGCAGTTTAGTTATGGCCTACGATGAGCAGTTCTTC	CASSLVMAYDEQFF
-	TRBV4-1	TRBJ2-2	TRBD2	TGCGCCAGCAGCCAAGATGGGAGTAGCGGGGAAAACACCGGGGAGCTGTTTTTT	CASSQDGSSGENTGELFF
many	TRBV20-1	TRBJ2-1	-	TGCAGTGCTCCTTGGAGTGGGGCCTACAATGAGCAGTTCTTC	CSAPWSGAYNEQFF
-	TRBV11-2	TRBJ2-7	-	TGTGCCAGCAGCTTAGTTGTAGTCAGGGACGAGCAGTACTTC	CASSLVVVRDEQYF
-	TRBV4-1	TRBJ1-2	TRBD1	TGCGCCAGCAGTCCGCCGACAGGGGACTATGGCTACACCTTC	CASSPPTGDYGYTF
-	TRBV9	TRBJ2-1	TRBD1	TGTGCCAGCAGCCTAACCGACAGGGGAGAATACAATGAGCAGTTCTTC	CASSLTDRGEYNEQFF
-	TRBV10-2	TRBJ2-5	-	TGCGCCAGCAGTGAGGGAGGAGGGCCTAGAGAGACCCAGTACTTC	CASSEGGGPRETQYF
-	TRBV6-6	TRBJ1-1	TRBD1	TGTGCCAACACCCTGGGACAGGCATACACTGAAGCTTTCTTT	CANTLGQAYTEAFF
many	TRBV20-1	TRBJ2-3	TRBD2	TGCAGTGCTACTACCGGGACTAGCGGGAGAGCAGATACGCAGTATTTT	CSATTGTSGRADTQYF
many	TRBV10-3	TRBJ1-6	-	TGTGCCACCAGGGACTATAATTCACCCCTCCACTTT	CATRDYNSPLHF
few	TRBV6-2/TRBV6-3	TRBJ2-7	TRBD2	TGTGCCAGCAGTTCCCCGGGACTAGCGGGGGCCACTAACGCCTACGAGCAGTACTTC	CASSSPGLAGATNAYEQYF